The present entry profiles one T cell receptor beta chain with its context. Its specificity is not known. Time point: 4-8 weeks after completion of therapy. V shed 5 bases and J shed 5 bases, with 13 bases lying between them. CDR3 size: 15 residues. Germline-derived CDR1 and CDR2 are LGHNT and FRNRAP. Assay used: immunoSEQ multiplex PCR; TCRdb lists only in-frame clones, some missing. The data hold over 90 clones, with about 70% observed a single time. The data were obtained in a study of T cell therapy after organ transplantation. Study-wide background: T cells were expanded approximately 2 weeks with 30 CMV class I/II epitopes. General study results and limits: Nonresponder repertoires showed strong pretherapy expansions, barely changing post-therapy.

Sequences were derived from CD8+ T cells from blood, sampled after autologous CMV-specific T cell therapy. The receptor was derived from a human patient who had received a solid organ transplant and had CMV disease. T cells may partly derive from the graft donor. V gene TRBV12-5 combines with J gene TRBJ2-6, with D possibly matching TRBD1 (5 bases). CDR3 nucleotides: TGTGCTAGTGGTGCAGGACAAAGTCGGGCCAACGTCCTGACTTTC. Translation: CASGAGQSRANVLTF.